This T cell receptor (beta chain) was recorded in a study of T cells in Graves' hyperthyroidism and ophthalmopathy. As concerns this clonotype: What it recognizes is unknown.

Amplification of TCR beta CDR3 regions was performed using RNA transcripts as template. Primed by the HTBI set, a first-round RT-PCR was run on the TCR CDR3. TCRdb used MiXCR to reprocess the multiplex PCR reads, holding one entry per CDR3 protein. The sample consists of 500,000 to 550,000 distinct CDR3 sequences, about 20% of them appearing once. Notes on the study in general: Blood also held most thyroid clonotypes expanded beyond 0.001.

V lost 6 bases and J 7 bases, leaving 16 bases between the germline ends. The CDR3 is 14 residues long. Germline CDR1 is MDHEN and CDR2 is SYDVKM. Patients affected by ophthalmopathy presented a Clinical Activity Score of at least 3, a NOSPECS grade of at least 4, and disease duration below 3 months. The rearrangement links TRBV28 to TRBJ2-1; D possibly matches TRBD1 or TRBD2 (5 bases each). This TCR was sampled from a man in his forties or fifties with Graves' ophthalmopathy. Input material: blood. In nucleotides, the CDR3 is TGTGCCAGCAGCGGGACGAACCAGAGGAATGAGCAGTTCTTC. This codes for CASSGTNQRNEQFF.